One T cell receptor beta chain is described in this entry. No antigen is known for it. The data were obtained in a study of T cells after posttransplantation cyclophosphamide. The study's findings and limits: Recipient CMV seropositivity and CMV reactivation strongly tracked TRB clonality.

The data were produced by immunoSEQ multiplex PCR, yet TCRdb's version contains in-frame clones alone and is incomplete. The sample lists roughly 7,600 clones, roughly 82% occurring once. Busulfan-fludarabine conditioning, marrow transplant, and cyclophosphamide on days +3 and +4 were administered. The CDR3 runs 14 residues. Trimming cost V 4 bases and J 7 bases, with 16 bases left between them. CDR1 and CDR2 (germline): LNHDA, SQIVND (reference sequence). The chain is built from TRBV19 and TRBJ1-2; a weak D match, TRBD1 (5 bases). This receptor was obtained from a female patient aged 35-55 years who received an allogeneic stem cell transplant from a related donor, was CMV-positive, and had no GVHD. Some T cells may originate from the graft donor. Material: CD4+ T cells sorted from blood, obtained 1,000 to 1,200 days after allogeneic stem cell transplant with posttransplant cyclophosphamide. In nucleotides, the CDR3 is TGTGCCAGTAGTAAAGGGGCTGCTCTGGGTGGCTACACCTTC. It is translated as CASSKGAALGGYTF.